The rows below give T cell receptor beta chains drawn from one sample of a study of beta chain features in type 1 diabetes. The method was immunoSEQ multiplex PCR; TCRdb's version includes in-frame clones alone and lacks a portion of them. The sample shows about 300,000 clones, around an eighth of them seen only once. The sequencing input was naive CD4+ T cells from blood. These receptors originate from a woman between 18 and 29 years old with type 1 diabetes. The CDR3 runs from the conserved cysteine through the conserved F or W. A D gene is named only where the DNA matches it firmly. Clone size is not always given. Where it is, it says once, few, many or a class for expanded clones.

J	D	size	V	DNA	CDR3
TRBJ2-7	-	few	TRBV19	TGTGCCAGTAGTAGAGGCGGCGGAGCCACGTACGAGCAGTACTTC	CASSRGGGATYEQYF
TRBJ2-2	-	few	TRBV5-1	TGCGCCAGCAGCTTGGCAGCGGTCAACACCGGGGAGCTGTTTTTT	CASSLAAVNTGELFF
TRBJ2-4	TRBD2	-	TRBV2	TGTGCCAGCAGAGGTAGCGGGAGCGACATTCAGTACTTC	CASRGSGSDIQYF
TRBJ1-1	-	-	TRBV5-1	TGCGCCAGCAGCCGGACAGTCAACACTGAAGCTTTCTTT	CASSRTVNTEAFF
TRBJ1-5	TRBD1	-	TRBV6-6	TGTGCCAGCAGTTCTGGGACAGGGGTGGGTCGGCATTTT	CASSSGTGVGRHF
TRBJ1-1	TRBD1	few	TRBV7-9	TGTGCCAGCAGTCGGACAGGGGGCGGCACTGAAGCTTTCTTT	CASSRTGGGTEAFF
TRBJ1-1	-	-	TRBV2	TGTGCCAGCAGTGCGCAGGGGTTGACTGAAGCTTTCTTT	CASSAQGLTEAFF
TRBJ1-1	TRBD1	-	TRBV30	TGTGCCTGGAGTGTAACAGGGGGGATTAAAGCTTTCTTT	CAWSVTGGIKAFF
TRBJ1-3	-	-	TRBV28	TGTGCCAGCAGTTTATTGGAGGGTGGAAACACCATATATTTT	CASSLLEGGNTIYF
TRBJ2-7	-	many	TRBV29-1	TGCAGCGTTGCTATGACCTACGAGCAGTACTTC	CSVAMTYEQYF
TRBJ1-2	-	few	TRBV6-6	TGTGCCAGCAGAGCCCAGACAGAACCGGGTGGCTACACCTTC	CASRAQTEPGGYTF
TRBJ2-5	-	few	TRBV7-2	TGTGCCAGCAGCCCCCCGGGATCCAGACAAGAGACCCAGTACTTC	CASSPPGSRQETQYF
TRBJ2-5	-	few	TRBV18	TGTGCCAGCTCACCACCATCTAATTTCGGAGGAGAGACCCAGTACTTC	CASSPPSNFGGETQYF
TRBJ1-2	TRBD1	-	TRBV7-2	TGTGCCAGCAGCCCCGGGACAGATGGCTACACCTTC	CASSPGTDGYTF
TRBJ2-2	-	-	TRBV5-6	TGTGCCAGCAGCTTGGATGGGCTCCTAACCGGGGAGCTGTTTTTT	CASSLDGLLTGELFF
TRBJ2-1	TRBD2	-	TRBV28	TGTGCCAGCATCGGAGGGGCTAGCGGGAGTCACAATGAGCAGTTCTTC	CASIGGASGSHNEQFF
TRBJ1-2	-	few	TRBV10-2	TGCGCCAGCAGTAACGACAGGAACTATGGCTACACCTTC	CASSNDRNYGYTF
TRBJ2-3	-	-	TRBV5-1	TGCGCCAGCAGCCCAACGGGGGCAGATACGCAGTATTTT	CASSPTGADTQYF
TRBJ1-5	-	-	TRBV19	TGTGCCAGTAGTATTACAGGGTATCAGCCCCAGCATTTT	CASSITGYQPQHF
TRBJ2-1	-	few	TRBV2	TGTGCCAGCAGTGCAGATAGGGGGGGTGAGCAGTTCTTC	CASSADRGGEQFF
TRBJ1-2	-	-	TRBV18	TGTGCCAGCTCACCAAGGGACACTAACTATGGCTACACCTTC	CASSPRDTNYGYTF
TRBJ1-1	-	-	TRBV7-2	TGTGCCAGCAGCTTACGAAGAGAAACTGAAGCTTTCTTT	CASSLRRETEAFF
TRBJ2-4	-	-	TRBV28	TGTGCCAGCAGCGCGCGGACAGATTGGGCCAAAAACATTCAGTACTTC	CASSARTDWAKNIQYF
TRBJ1-2	-	once	TRBV19	TGTGCCAGTAGTATAGGCGGGGGCCGAGAGGCAAACTATGGCTACACCTTC	CASSIGGGREANYGYTF
TRBJ2-1	-	-	TRBV2	TGTGCCAGCAGTTCCGACAGGCTACCTTCCTCCTACAATGAGCAGTTCTTC	CASSSDRLPSSYNEQFF
TRBJ1-2	TRBD1	-	TRBV2	TGCGTCTCCACAGGGGTGTCTTGGGGCTACACCTTC	CVSTGVSWGYTF
TRBJ2-2	-	-	TRBV5-1	TGCGCCAGCAGCTTGAGGCTGTCGGGCACCGGGGAGCTGTTTTTT	CASSLRLSGTGELFF
TRBJ1-1	TRBD1	few	TRBV29-1	TGCAGCGGATCCCGGGACAGAAGGACTGAAGCTTTCTTT	CSGSRDRRTEAFF
TRBJ2-5	TRBD1	few	TRBV5-1	TGCGCCACCAACCCAGGGGGCGACCGAGAGACCCAGTACTTC	CATNPGGDRETQYF
TRBJ2-4	-	few	TRBV28	TGTGCCAGCAGTCAACAGGAGACCCCCAAAAACATTCAGTACTTC	CASSQQETPKNIQYF
TRBJ2-2	TRBD2	-	TRBV5-4	TGTGCCAGCAGCTTTAGAGCGGGAGGAGGTACCGGGGAGCTGTTTTTT	CASSFRAGGGTGELFF
TRBJ1-3	-	-	TRBV28	TGTGCCAGTCAACAGGGAGGGCGTAACACCATATATTTT	CASQQGGRNTIYF
TRBJ2-7	TRBD1	few	TRBV28	TGTGCCAGCAGCGGGGGACAGGCCTACGAGCAGTACTTC	CASSGGQAYEQYF
TRBJ2-1	-	-	TRBV30	TGTGCCTGGAGTGTGGACGGGAGACCCAATGAGCAGTTCTTC	CAWSVDGRPNEQFF
TRBJ2-2	TRBD2	-	TRBV18	TGTGCCAGCTCACCACAACTAGCGGGGACGAACACCGGGGAGCTGTTTTTT	CASSPQLAGTNTGELFF
TRBJ2-4	TRBD2	few	TRBV11-2	TGTGCCAGCAGCCCCACGACTAGCGGCCAATACTTC	CASSPTTSGQYF
TRBJ2-3	TRBD2	few	TRBV11-2	TGTGCCAGCAGCTATGGGACTAGCGGGAGTTCGACAGATACGCAGTATTTT	CASSYGTSGSSTDTQYF
TRBJ2-7	-	-	TRBV7-2	TGTGCCAGCAGCCCCTCTGCAGGGACCTACGAGCAGTACTTC	CASSPSAGTYEQYF
TRBJ2-5	TRBD2	-	TRBV5-1	TGCGCCAGCAAGGGACTAGCGGGAGCGAGGGGAGAGACCCAGTACTTC	CASKGLAGARGETQYF
TRBJ2-1	-	-	TRBV19	TGTGCCAGTAGCCCTGACAGACTCCGGAATGAGCAGTTCTTC	CASSPDRLRNEQFF
TRBJ1-2	-	-	TRBV27	TGTGCCAGCAGTTTCTCGGGGAGCGGCTACACCTTC	CASSFSGSGYTF
TRBJ2-5	-	few	TRBV30	TGTGCCTGGAGTGTATCGGGTATCCAAGAGACCCAGTACTTC	CAWSVSGIQETQYF
TRBJ2-1	TRBD2	-	TRBV11-3	TGTGCCAGCAGCTTAGGGGAGACTAGCGGGAGAGATAATGAGCAGTTCTTC	CASSLGETSGRDNEQFF
TRBJ2-1	TRBD1	few	TRBV5-1	TGCGCCAGCAGACCCGGGACAGGGAGCAATGAGCAGTTCTTC	CASRPGTGSNEQFF